Included here is one T cell receptor beta chain sequence, with context. The data were obtained in a study of blood T cell repertoires in COVID-19. Study information: COVID-19 samples collected from the United States, Italy and Spain covered acute and convalescent phases. T cells, B-cell-depleted T cells, or PBMCs provided the cDNA or gDNA that served as material.

CDR1 and CDR2 from the germline V gene are SGDLS and YYNGEE. V lost 7 bases and J 1 base, leaving 20 bases between the germline ends. The CDR3 sequence is 16 residues long. Ages ranged from about 18 to 89 years, with residence in fewer than 25 US areas. Recovery meant two consecutive negative NP/OP PCR tests, professional clearance, or resolved symptoms. Method: immunoSEQ multiplex PCR; TCRdb's copy keeps in-frame clones and lacks some. The table has more than 300,000 clones, 70% to 90% seen once. The specimen was PBMCs or T cells enriched from blood (not recorded which). This rearrangement joins TRBV9 to TRBJ1-1, with TRBD1 as a possible D gene (6 bases). The TCR sequence derives from a woman between 18 and 29 years old who had recovered from COVID-19. CDR3 coding DNA: TGTGCCAGCTGCTGCCCGGATCCGGGACAGAACACTGAAGCTTTCTTT. Amino acids: CASCCPDPGQNTEAFF.